This TCR beta chain was recorded in a study of CD8 T cells in ankylosing spondylitis. General observations from the study: Relatively rare in peripheral blood, disease-linked clones were also CD8+. Clones linked to disease were reported to show significant enrichment in matched ankylosing spondylitis synovial fluid.

With regard to this clonotype: Antigen specificity is unknown.

Using quantitative 5'-RACE with molecular barcodes, the authors made TCR beta libraries. MiXCR, applied by TCRdb to the 5' RACE reads, yields one record per CDR3 protein. The profile shows some 150,000 distinct CDR3 sequences, more than 40% of them singletons. Trimming cost V 0 bases and J 3 bases; bases outside gene matches: 0. The length of the CDR3 is 14 residues. CDR1 MDHEN and CDR2 SYDVKM come from the germline V gene. The sample consisted of synovial fluid, either unsorted or a sorted T cell fraction (not recorded which). This sequence was found in a male donor with ankylosing spondylitis. This sequence joins TRBV28 and TRBJ1-2, with 8 bases aligning to TRBD1. The CDR3, as DNA: TGTGCCAGCAGTTTATGGACAGGGGACTATGGCTACACCTTC. Translated: CASSLWTGDYGYTF.